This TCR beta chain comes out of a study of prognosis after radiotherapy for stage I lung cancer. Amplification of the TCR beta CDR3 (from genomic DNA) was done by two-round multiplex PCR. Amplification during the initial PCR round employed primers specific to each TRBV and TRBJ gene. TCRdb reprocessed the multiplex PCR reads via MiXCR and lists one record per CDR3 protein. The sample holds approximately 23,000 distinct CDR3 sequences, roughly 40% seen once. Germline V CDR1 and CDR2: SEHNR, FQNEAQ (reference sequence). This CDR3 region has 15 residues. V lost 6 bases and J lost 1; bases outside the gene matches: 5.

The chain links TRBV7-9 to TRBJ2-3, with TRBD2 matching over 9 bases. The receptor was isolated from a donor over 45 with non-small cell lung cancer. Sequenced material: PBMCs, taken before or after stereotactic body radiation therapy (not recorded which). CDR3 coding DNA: TGTGCCAGCAGTCTCCGGACTAGCGGCACAGATACGCAGTATTTT. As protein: CASSLRTSGTDTQYF.